Each of the 5 T cell receptor beta chains below was sequenced from the same sample in a study of T cell repertoires in cytomegalovirus infection. TCRdb recomputed calls from the reads with MiXCR, one row per CDR3 protein. This sample has 200,000 to 300,000 distinct CDR3 sequences, with approximately 14% found just once. The sample consisted of PBMCs. These TCRs come from a human donor in good health (CMV status not recorded). Some clones in this sample may be carry-over from other donors' samples.

This clonotype has ten or more counts. This sequence joins TRBV7-6 and TRBJ2-5; no clear D. Trimming took off 5 bases at V and 0 bases at J, with 4 bases between the two ends. From germline, CDR1 is SGHVS and CDR2 FNYEAQ. This CDR3 has 12 residues. DNA of the CDR3: TGTGCCAGCAGCCAGTACCAAGAGACCCAGTACTTC. Its protein is CASSQYQETQYF.

The rearrangement uses TRBV23-1 and TRBJ1-2; D gene unclear. TRBV23-1 has ORF status, its function being uncertain. Deletions cut 4 bases from V and 9 bases from J, with 21 bases between. This CDR3 has 15 residues. This chain's CDR3 is CASSPRWPEVRRYTF. The CDR3 region has the DNA TGCGCCAGCAGTCCGCGATGGCCGGAGGTTAGACGCTACACCTTC.

The chain employs TRBV19 and TRBJ2-3; D is unresolved. V was cut by 11 bases and J by 4 bases, with 19 bases left in between. This CDR3 region has 14 residues. CDR1 and CDR2 from the germline V gene are LNHDA and SQIVND (reference sequence). CDR3 loop: CACRRLLPADTQYF. The CDR3, as DNA: TGTGCCTGCCGGCGGTTACTCCCAGCAGATACGCAGTATTTT.

This clonotype was observed a few times. J is TRBJ1-5 and V is TRBV6-2 or TRBV6-3, with D unresolved. The germline CDR1 and CDR2 sequences are MNHEY and SVGEGT. The CDR3 is 14 residues long. With 0 bases removed from V and 3 bases from J, the gap between germline ends came to 6 bases. CDR3 amino acids: CASSYSGNNQPQHF. CDR3 nucleotides: TGTGCCAGCAGTTACTCAGGAAACAATCAGCCCCAGCATTTT.

This clonotype has just a few counts. The chain is built from TRBV6-8 and TRBJ2-7; no clear D. This CDR3 comprises 13 residues. Germline lookup yields CDR1 MNHGY and CDR2 SAAAGT. The V end was cut by 6 bases, the J end by 2 bases, with 11 bases between. The CDR3 region is CASSLLGTYEQYF. In DNA form, the CDR3 reads TGTGCCAGCAGCCTGCTAGGGACCTACGAGCAGTACTTC.